This TCR beta chain comes out of a study of cytomegalovirus exposure and HLA in healthy donors. General study findings and limits: Reports showed the classifier diagnosing cytomegalovirus status with high specificity and sensitivity. An analysis that was carried out later associated 16,951 TCR beta sequences with HLA alleles at 0.05 false discovery rate. The study found most TCR sequences rare, yet found some public TCRs in many donors.

The primer mix had 60 Vbeta and 13 Jbeta primers. Libraries were prepared by immunoSEQ multiplex PCR; TCRdb keeps only in-frame clonotypes and omits some of them. The sample consists of 220,000 or so clones, roughly 75% of them appearing once. A note on this clone: Its matching antigen is unknown.

After removal of 3 bases from V and 3 bases from J, the junction contained 7 bases not matched to a gene. The CDR3 extends over 16 amino acids. Germline V gene sequence: CDR1 SGHDN, CDR2 FVKESK. This TCR came from a woman in her twenties or thirties in good health and CMV-seronegative. Sequencing used PBMCs. This chain uses TRBV14 with TRBJ2-7; 11 nucleotides line up with TRBD2. Here the CDR3 DNA reads TGTGCCAGCAGCCAGATAGCGGGAGGGAAGTTCTACGAGCAGTACTTC. It codes for CASSQIAGGKFYEQYF.